The 27 T cell receptor beta chains below all came from one sample that was sequenced in a study of blood T cell repertoires in COVID-19. The protocol was immunoSEQ multiplex PCR, while the TCRdb copy is restricted to in-frame clones and leaves out a portion. This repertoire shows 150,000 or so clones, 85% to 90% found once; its top ten account for 2.5% to 3%. The sequenced sample was peripheral blood. The origin of the receptors is a man aged 55 to 70 with active or convalescent COVID-19.

The chain joins TRBV28 to TRBJ1-1, with D perhaps TRBD1 (6 bases). This CDR3 contains 13 residues. V was clipped by 10 bases and J by 5 bases, with 17 bases between them. CDR1 and CDR2 from the germline V gene are MDHEN and SYDVKM. CDR3 sequence (DNA): TGTGCCACCATCTCAGGACAGCCTACTGAAGCTTTCTTT. It specifies CATISGQPTEAFF.

The rearrangement joins TRBV15 to TRBJ2-2; 7 bases match TRBD2. Germline values: CDR1 LNHNV, CDR2 YYDKDF (reference sequence). With 1 base clipped from V and 1 base from J, the junction kept 9 bases outside the gene matches. CDR3 length: 18 amino acids. The DNA for the CDR3 is TGTGCCACCAGCAGAGGCATCGGCGGGAGAGGGAACACCGGGGAGCTGTTTTTT. This sequence encodes CATSRGIGGRGNTGELFF.

This clone was detected once. The rearrangement joins TRBV12-3 or TRBV12-4 to TRBJ2-7; D remains unclear. This CDR3 region has 13 residues. Trimming stripped 6 bases from V and 1 base from J, with 10 bases between. The DNA for the CDR3 is TGTGCCAGCAGGAGGATTGGATCCTACGAGCAGTACTTC. It is translated as CASRRIGSYEQYF.

The rearrangement uses TRBV6-9 and TRBJ1-4, with D perhaps matching TRBD1 (6 bases). V was shortened by 6 bases and J by 3 bases, with 14 bases between the two germline ends. The CDR3 extends over 15 amino acids. Germline V lookup: CDR1 MNHGY, CDR2 SVAAGI. The CDR3 DNA reads as TGTGCCAGCAGCTCCCCACAGGGTCCTAATGAAAAACTGTTTTTT. It codes for CASSSPQGPNEKLFF.

The chain recombines TRBV3-1 (or the pseudogene TRBV3-2) with TRBJ1-1; TRBD1 matches at 8 bases. The length of the CDR3 is 15 residues. Germline CDR1 reads LGHDT; CDR2 reads YNNKEL (reference sequence). Trimming cost V 4 bases and J 0 bases; bases outside gene matches: 4. The CDR3 sequence: CASSPGQGVNTEAFF. In DNA, the CDR3 is TGTGCCAGCAGCCCTGGACAGGGAGTGAACACTGAAGCTTTCTTT.

This clone was recorded only once. The chain is built from TRBV6-5 and TRBJ1-4; 12 bases match TRBD1. The CDR3 extends over 15 amino acids. The germline gives CDR1 MNHEY, CDR2 SVGAGI. V shed 7 bases and J 5 bases; nucleotides not matched to a gene: 5. In nucleotides, the CDR3 is TGTGCCAGCACCGCGGGGACAGGGGGCAATGAAAAACTGTTTTTT. This encodes CASTAGTGGNEKLFF.

This clone showed up just once. The V and J genes are TRBV7-2 and TRBJ1-3; D unclear. V was pared by 5 bases and J by 4 bases, with 12 bases between. The CDR3 runs to 14 residues. Germline V gene lookup returns CDR1 SGHTA and CDR2 FQGNSA. For the CDR3, the DNA is TGTGCCAGCAGCAGAAATTCTGCGGGAAACACCATATATTTT. It is translated as CASSRNSAGNTIYF. Full variable domain (remainder filled in from reference TRBV7-2 and TRBJ1-3): GAGVSQSPSNKVTEKGKDVELRCDPISGHTALYWYRQSLGQGLEFLIYFQGNSAPDKSGLPSDRFSAERTGGSVSTLTIQRTQQEDSAVYLCASSRNSAGNTIYFGEGSWLTVV.

This chain uses TRBV28 with TRBJ2-7; 7 bases match TRBD1. This CDR3 contains 13 residues. Trimming at V came to 6 bases and at J to 3 bases, leaving 5 bases not matched to a gene. Looked up from germline, CDR1 is MDHEN and CDR2 is SYDVKM. CDR3 loop: CASSPGTVYEQYF. For the CDR3, the DNA is TGTGCCAGCAGCCCCGGGACAGTCTACGAGCAGTACTTC.

The rearrangement links TRBV6-2 or TRBV6-3 to TRBJ2-7; 7 bases align to TRBD1. J lost 0 bases, V lost 6 bases, and 2 bases had no gene match. This CDR3 spans 13 amino acids. In germline, CDR1 is MNHEY, CDR2 SVGEGT. CDR3 residues: CASSRQGSYEQYF. For the CDR3, the DNA is TGTGCCAGCAGCCGACAGGGCTCCTACGAGCAGTACTTC.

This chain connects TRBV6-5 to TRBJ1-5; unclear D gene. With 0 bases removed from V and 0 bases from J, the gap between germline ends came to 6 bases. Germline CDR1 reads MNHEY; CDR2 reads SVGAGI. CDR3 size: 15 residues. Here the CDR3 reads CASSYSTNSNQPQHF. Here the CDR3 DNA reads TGTGCCAGCAGTTACTCTACAAATAGCAATCAGCCCCAGCATTTT.

In regard to this clone: Other DNA sequences in the same sample also yield this CDR3. The genes are TRBV5-1 and TRBJ2-5, with 10 bases identical to TRBD2. J lost 4 bases, V lost 8 bases, and 2 bases had no gene match. This CDR3 region has 12 residues. CDR1 SGHRS and CDR2 YFSETQ come from the germline V gene. This CDR3 reads CASTSGAETQYF. CDR3 sequence (DNA): TGCGCCAGTACTAGCGGGGCAGAGACCCAGTACTTC.

The rearrangement joins TRBV18 to TRBJ2-3; 11 bases map to TRBD2. Unmatched junction bases numbered 3, after V lost 2 bases and J lost 2 bases. CDR1 is KGHSH, CDR2 LQKENI, per germline. The CDR3 sequence is 16 residues long. Here the CDR3 reads CASSPLAGGYTDTQYF. Here the CDR3 DNA reads TGTGCCAGCTCACCATTAGCGGGAGGGTACACAGATACGCAGTATTTT.

V usage is TRBV3-1 (or the pseudogene TRBV3-2) and J usage is TRBJ1-2, with D unresolved. CDR1 and CDR2 (germline): LGHDT, YNNKEL (reference sequence). Trimming took 8 bases from V and 3 from J, leaving 13 bases between them. The CDR3 is 13 residues long. CDR3: CASPKVEDYGYTF. The CDR3 DNA is TGTGCCAGCCCGAAGGTAGAGGACTATGGCTACACCTTC.

The gene calls are TRBV18 and TRBJ1-5; 10 positions match TRBD1. With V trimmed by 4 bases and J by 5 bases, 2 bases remained unmatched. In germline, CDR1 is KGHSH, CDR2 LQKENI. The length of the CDR3 is 14 residues. In DNA form, the CDR3 reads TGTGCCAGCTCACGACAGGGGGCCTATCAGCCCCAGCATTTT. Translated: CASSRQGAYQPQHF. Filled out from reference TRBV18 and TRBJ1-5, the complete variable domain reads NAGVMQNPRHLVRRRGQEARLRCSPMKGHSHVYWYRQLPEEGLKFMVYLQKENIIDESGMPKERFSAEFPKEGPSILRIQQVVRGDSAAYFCASSRQGAYQPQHFGDGTRLSIL.

The chain is built from TRBV5-1 and TRBJ1-3; the D gene is possibly TRBD1 (6 bases). With 4 bases removed from V and 2 bases from J, the gap between germline ends came to 10 bases. Germline V lookup: CDR1 SGHRS, CDR2 YFSETQ. The CDR3 consists of 14 residues. CDR3 coding DNA: TGCGCCAGCAGCCCGGGGGGCCCTGGAAACACCATATATTTT. It specifies CASSPGGPGNTIYF.

A remark on this clone: This CDR3 is also generated by other DNA sequences in the sample. The gene calls are TRBV5-1 and TRBJ1-3; D is unresolved. CDR3 length equals 14 residues. The germline V gene encodes CDR1 SGHRS and CDR2 YFSETQ. V lost 0 bases and J lost 0, with 4 bases in between. Here the CDR3 reads CASSLDSSGNTIYF. The CDR3 region has the DNA TGCGCCAGCAGCTTGGACAGCTCTGGAAACACCATATATTTT. The full variable domain, with the rest looked up from reference TRBV5-1 and TRBJ1-3, is KAGVTQTPRYLIKTRGQQVTLSCSPISGHRSVSWYQQTPGQGLQFLFEYFSETQRNKGNFPGRFSGRQFSNSRSEMNVSTLELGDSALYLCASSLDSSGNTIYFGEGSWLTVV.

The gene calls are TRBV7-8 and TRBJ2-4, with 10 bases identical to TRBD1. The germline V gene has CDR1 SGHVS and CDR2 FQNEAQ. The J segment lost 8 bases and the V segment lost 1 base, leaving 11 bases of the junction unmatched. CDR3 length: 17 amino acids. CDR3 amino acids: CASSLEPGTGTGDIQYF. CDR3 nucleotide sequence: TGTGCCAGCAGCTTAGAACCCGGGACAGGGACAGGGGACATTCAGTACTTC. The full variable domain, in which reference TRBV7-8 and TRBJ2-4 provide the parts outside the CDR3, is GAGVSQSPRYKVAKRGQDVALRCDPISGHVSLFWYQQALGQGPEFLTYFQNEAQLDKSGLPSDRFFAERPEGSVSTLKIQRTQQEDSAVYLCASSLEPGTGTGDIQYFGAGTRLSVL.

This chain connects TRBV10-2 to TRBJ1-5; a weak D match, TRBD1 (5 bases). Germline CDR1 WSHSY, CDR2 SAAADI. CDR3 length: 13 residues. V was trimmed by 8 bases and J by 3 bases, leaving 11 bases between them. The DNA of the CDR3 is TGCGCCAGCCAGAAGGGGCCCAATCAGCCCCAGCATTTT. This sequence encodes CASQKGPNQPQHF.

The chain employs TRBV30 and TRBJ2-3; TRBD2 is a possible D gene (6 bases). V lost 4 bases and J lost 8, with 19 bases in between. Germline loops: CDR1 GTSNPN, CDR2 SVGIG (reference sequence). The CDR3 has 14 amino acids. The CDR3 region is CAWTWSGVSVTQYF. The CDR3 DNA reads as TGTGCCTGGACCTGGTCGGGGGTATCAGTTACGCAGTATTTT.

CDR3 amino acids: CASSLTGAGANVLTF. The CDR3 DNA reads as TGTGCCAGCAGTCTCACAGGGGCCGGGGCCAACGTCCTGACTTTC. The V and J genes are TRBV28 and TRBJ2-6; 7 bases align to TRBD1. Trimming removed 5 bases from V and 4 bases from J; junction bases left unmatched: 5. Germline V gene data show CDR1 as MDHEN and CDR2 as SYDVKM. This CDR3 comprises 15 residues.

This chain links TRBV3-1 (or the pseudogene TRBV3-2) with TRBJ2-2; TRBD2 aligns across 14 bases. Germline loops: CDR1 LGHDT, CDR2 YNNKEL (reference sequence). This CDR3 is built from 16 residues. V lost 3 bases, J lost 7 bases, and 4 bases stayed unmatched. CDR3 in DNA: TGTGCCAGCAGCCAGAGGACTAGCGGGGGGATCGGGGAGCTGTTTTTT. Amino acid sequence: CASSQRTSGGIGELFF.

The count of this clone is one. The chain links TRBV4-1 to TRBJ1-1; 9 bases line up with TRBD1. This CDR3 has 17 residues. CDR1 is MGHRA, CDR2 YSYEKL, per germline. The J segment lost 1 base and the V segment lost 3 bases, leaving 9 bases of the junction unmatched. CDR3 sequence: CASSHPIQGAGNTEAFF. The CDR3 bases are TGCGCCAGCAGCCATCCAATACAGGGGGCGGGGAACACTGAAGCTTTCTTT.

As DNA, the CDR3 is TGTGCCAGCAGTTTGGGCGGGAGGGGGTACAATGAGCAGTTCTTC. It translates to CASSLGGRGYNEQFF. The chain uses TRBV28 and TRBJ2-1, with 9 bases lining up with TRBD2. The CDR3 runs 15 residues. Trimming at V came to 3 bases and at J to 4 bases, leaving 4 bases not matched to a gene. Per the germline V gene, CDR1 is MDHEN and CDR2 is SYDVKM.

This clone appeared a single time. The CDR3 nucleotides read TGTGCCAGCAGTGAATTAAGCGGGAGTATCTACAATGAGCAGTTCTTC. Its translation is CASSELSGSIYNEQFF. The chain joins TRBV25-1 to TRBJ2-1; 8 bases agree with TRBD2. Trimming took 1 base from V and 3 from J; bases not matched to a gene: 5. Per the germline V gene, CDR1 is MGHDK and CDR2 is SYGVNS. This CDR3 is built from 16 residues.

The chain links TRBV9 to TRBJ1-4, with 7 bases aligning to TRBD1. V lost 1 base, J lost 3 bases, and 3 bases stayed unmatched. The CDR3 has 15 amino acids. CDR1 SGDLS and CDR2 YYNGEE come from the germline V gene. CDR3 in DNA: TGTGCCAGCAGCGTAACAGGGGCGGCTAATGAAAAACTGTTTTTT. It specifies CASSVTGAANEKLFF.

The chain recombines TRBV18 with TRBJ2-1; TRBD1 might be the D (5 bases). Trimming removed 2 bases from V and 3 bases from J, with 5 bases in between. This CDR3 contains 13 residues. Germline V lookup: CDR1 KGHSH, CDR2 LQKENI. In DNA form, the CDR3 reads TGTGCCAGCTCACCAGACAGCTACAATGAGCAGTTCTTC. Its protein product is CASSPDSYNEQFF.

This clone appeared a few times. V usage is TRBV5-1 and J usage is TRBJ2-2; maybe TRBD1 (8 bases). Germline CDR1 reads SGHRS; CDR2 reads YFSETQ. The CDR3 sequence is 16 residues long. Trimming shortened V by 4 bases and J by 4 bases, and 17 bases separated the two germline ends. The CDR3 DNA reads as TGCGCCAGCAGCCCGGGGGGACAGGACTTCACCGGGGAGCTGTTTTTT. It yields the protein CASSPGGQDFTGELFF.